This TCR beta chain was obtained from a study of cytomegalovirus exposure and HLA in healthy donors. Germline V lookup: CDR1 MDHEN, CDR2 SYDVKM. V lost 5 bases to trimming and J lost 9 bases; unmatched junction nucleotides: 7. This CDR3 contains 13 residues. The assay was immunoSEQ multiplex PCR, and TCRdb's table has in-frame clones only and misses some. The sample carries roughly 150,000 clones, 85% to 90% recorded once. The V call is TRBV28, the J call TRBJ2-7, with 10 bases lining up with TRBD1. Sequencing input: PBMCs. The sequence derives from a woman younger than 30 in good health and CMV-seropositive. CDR3 region: CASSATGGAVQYF. The CDR3 region has the DNA TGTGCCAGCAGTGCGACAGGGGGCGCGGTGCAGTACTTC.